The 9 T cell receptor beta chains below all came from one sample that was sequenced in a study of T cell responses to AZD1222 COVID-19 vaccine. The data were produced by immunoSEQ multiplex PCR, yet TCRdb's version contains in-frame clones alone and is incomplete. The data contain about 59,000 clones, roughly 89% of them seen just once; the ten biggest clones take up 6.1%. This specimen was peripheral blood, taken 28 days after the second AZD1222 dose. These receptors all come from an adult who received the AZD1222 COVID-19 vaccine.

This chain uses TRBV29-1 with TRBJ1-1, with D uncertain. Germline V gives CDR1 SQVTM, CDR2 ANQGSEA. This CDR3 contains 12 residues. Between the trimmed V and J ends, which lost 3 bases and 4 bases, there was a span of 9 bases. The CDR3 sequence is CSVDLGFTEAFF. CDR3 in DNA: TGCAGCGTTGATCTCGGATTCACTGAAGCTTTCTTT.

The CDR3 coding sequence is TGTGCCAGCAGTTCTATCGGCCCCCGGACAGGGTCGAGAACCGGGGAGCTGTTTTTT. This codes for CASSSIGPRTGSRTGELFF. The J gene is TRBJ2-2, the V gene TRBV27, with TRBD1 matching 8 bases. J gave up 5 bases and V 4 bases, and 18 bases lay outside the gene matches. Looked up from germline, CDR1 is MNHEY and CDR2 is SMNVEV (reference sequence). There are 19 residues in the CDR3.

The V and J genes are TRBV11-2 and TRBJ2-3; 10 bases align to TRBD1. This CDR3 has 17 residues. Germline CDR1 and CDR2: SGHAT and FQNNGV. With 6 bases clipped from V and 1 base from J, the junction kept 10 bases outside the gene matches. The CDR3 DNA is TGTGCCAGCAGGTACCGGGACAGGGGTTTTGGCACAGATACGCAGTATTTT. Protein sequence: CASRYRDRGFGTDTQYF.

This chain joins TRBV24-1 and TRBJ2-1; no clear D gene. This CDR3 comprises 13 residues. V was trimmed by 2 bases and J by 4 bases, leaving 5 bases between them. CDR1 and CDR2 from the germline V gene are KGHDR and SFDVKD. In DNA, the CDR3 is TGTGCCACCAGTGATTCCGGGTACAATGAGCAGTTCTTC. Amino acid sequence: CATSDSGYNEQFF.

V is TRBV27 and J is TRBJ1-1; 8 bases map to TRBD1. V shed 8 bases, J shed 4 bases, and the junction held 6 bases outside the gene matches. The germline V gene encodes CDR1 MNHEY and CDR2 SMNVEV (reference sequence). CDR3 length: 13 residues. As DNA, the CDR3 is TGTGCCAGCGTTAGCCAGGGGGCCACTGAAGCTTTCTTT. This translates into CASVSQGATEAFF.

This CDR3 reads CASRRGTHGYTF. CDR3 DNA sequence: TGTGCCAGCAGAAGAGGGACGCATGGCTACACCTTC. J is TRBJ1-2 and V is TRBV12-3 or TRBV12-4, with a weak D call TRBD1 (5 bases). CDR3 length equals 12 residues. V lost 6 bases and J 6 bases, leaving 11 bases between the germline ends.

CDR3 sequence (DNA): TGTGCCAGCAGCCCAGAGCTGGCCGACACCATATATTTT. It is translated as CASSPELADTIYF. The chain has TRBV11-2 and TRBJ1-3; D gene uncertain. V was trimmed by 5 bases and J by 8 bases, leaving 13 bases between them. Germline CDR1 and CDR2: SGHAT and FQNNGV. This CDR3 comprises 13 residues. Full variable domain (outside the CDR3, taken from reference TRBV11-2 and TRBJ1-3): EAGVAQSPRYKIIEKRQSVAFWCNPISGHATLYWYQQILGQGPKLLIQFQNNGVVDDSQLPKDRFSAERLKGVDSTLKIQPAKLEDSAVYLCASSPELADTIYFGEGSWLTVV.

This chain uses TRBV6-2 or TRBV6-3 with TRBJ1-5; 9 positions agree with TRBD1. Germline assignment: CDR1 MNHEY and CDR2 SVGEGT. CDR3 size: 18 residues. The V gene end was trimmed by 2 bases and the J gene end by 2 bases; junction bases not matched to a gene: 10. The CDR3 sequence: CASSYLTGGNFGNQPQHF. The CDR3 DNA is TGTGCCAGCAGTTACCTAACAGGGGGCAACTTTGGCAATCAGCCCCAGCATTTT.

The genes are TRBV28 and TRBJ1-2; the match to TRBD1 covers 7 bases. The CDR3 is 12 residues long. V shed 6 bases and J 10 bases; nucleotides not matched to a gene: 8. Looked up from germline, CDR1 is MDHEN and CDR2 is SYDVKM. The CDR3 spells CASSLDRDFYTF. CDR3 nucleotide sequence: TGTGCCAGCAGCCTTGACAGGGATTTCTACACCTTC.